A selection of T cell receptor beta chains follows, all from one sample in a study of OX40 agonist ivuxolimab in advanced cancers. TCRdb's table, derived via immunoSEQ multiplex PCR, lists solely in-frame clones and lacks some. Among over 80,000 clones listed, 92% were seen once. The specimen was CD4+ or CD8+ T cells sorted from blood, collected in a trial of the OX40 agonist ivuxolimab. The source of these receptors is an adult with an advanced solid tumor such as melanoma, head and neck, liver or kidney cancer. Each CDR3 is given with its conserved first and last residue.

j_gene,v_gene,CDR3aa
TRBJ1-2,TRBV27,CASSHYSGTTNYGYTF
TRBJ1-5,TRBV28,CASSPGQGHRAQHF
TRBJ1-3,TRBV15,CATSRDWTGSSGNTIYF
TRBJ2-5,TRBV2,CASSGQGGQETQYF
TRBJ2-3,TRBV11-2,CASSLDPSAGDTQYF
TRBJ2-5,TRBV30,CAWSVGKKETQYF
TRBJ1-4,TRBV7-9,CASSSFSGQNEKLFF
TRBJ1-5,TRBV2,CASSGGDTQPQHF
TRBJ2-1,TRBV18,CASSPQPSGTNNEQFF
TRBJ1-3,TRBV11-2,CASSLAQGSGNTIYF
TRBJ2-2,TRBV30,CAWGGLAGGPNTGELFF
TRBJ2-7,TRBV28,CASSPQPSYEQYF
TRBJ2-3,TRBV28,CAIARSDTQYF
TRBJ2-3,TRBV7-2,CASSLLVSASGGTTDTQYF
TRBJ1-5,TRBV6-5,CASSYRGNQPQHF
TRBJ1-1,TRBV4-1,CASSQDMDLRAFF
TRBJ2-2,TRBV25-1,CATTENTGELFF
TRBJ2-3,TRBV7-2,CASSLIGNTADTQYF
TRBJ2-5,TRBV2,CASRPDQETQYF
TRBJ2-3,TRBV2,CASVGLDTQYF
TRBJ2-5,TRBV15,CATSFTRNQETQYF
TRBJ2-7,TRBV7-9,CASSRGGLGEQYF
TRBJ2-5,TRBV5-4,CASSPKLGGLETQYF
TRBJ2-1,TRBV5-1,CASSLMGPGDEQFF
TRBJ1-3,TRBV30,CAWSGGGGLWKHHIF
TRBJ2-1,TRBV2,CASSEVPVGVREQFF
TRBJ2-5,TRBV7-2,CASSSAPPGQQETQYF
TRBJ2-2,TRBV5-4,CAGGQGAKTTGELFF
TRBJ2-3,TRBV7-3,CASSLGGHEDDTQYF
TRBJ2-5,TRBV10-3,CAISESRLGALQETQYF